Below, 4 T cell receptor beta chains from the same sample are listed, as sequenced in a study of blood T cell repertoires in COVID-19. Sequenced by immunoSEQ multiplex PCR; TCRdb stores in-frame clones only, minus some. This table holds about 330,000 clones, approximately 88% found once. The sample was peripheral blood. These receptors all come from a man in his late teens or twenties who had recovered from COVID-19.

The chain is built from TRBV12-5 and TRBJ2-7; D may be TRBD1 (6 bases). Trimming pared 6 bases from V and 1 base from J, leaving 10 bases between. Germline V CDR1 and CDR2: LGHNT, FRNRAP. The CDR3 sequence is 13 residues long. This CDR3 is CASGPDRSYEQYF. CDR3 DNA: TGTGCTAGTGGCCCGGACAGATCCTACGAGCAGTACTTC.

This clone was counted between two and nine times. The chain carries TRBV6-1 and TRBJ2-3; no clear D. Germline CDR1 reads MNHNS; CDR2 reads SASEGT. The CDR3 totals 15 residues. Trimming stripped 0 bases from V and 0 bases from J, with 7 bases between. The CDR3 sequence is CASSEAGDSTDTQYF. In DNA, the CDR3 is TGTGCCAGCAGTGAAGCAGGAGACAGCACAGATACGCAGTATTTT.

The chain uses TRBV6-1 and TRBJ1-1; a weak D match, TRBD1 (6 bases). The germline V gene encodes CDR1 MNHNS and CDR2 SASEGT. The V end lost 4 bases, the J end lost 1 base, and 22 bases lay between the germline ends. The CDR3 is 18 amino acids. This CDR3 reads CASSARWGRGVKNTEAFF. CDR3 bases: TGTGCCAGCAGTGCCCGGTGGGGGCGAGGGGTTAAGAACACTGAAGCTTTCTTT.

This clone showed up just once. V is TRBV7-6 and J is TRBJ2-1; 11 bases match TRBD2. J was trimmed by 10 bases and V by 5 bases; bases with no gene match: 10. This CDR3 is built from 15 residues. Germline V gene data show CDR1 as SGHVS and CDR2 as FNYEAQ. The CDR3 here is CASSTTGTSGREQFF. The CDR3 nucleotides are TGTGCCAGCAGCACCACCGGGACTAGCGGAAGGGAGCAGTTCTTC. The whole variable domain, filled in from reference TRBV7-6 and TRBJ2-1, reads GAGVSQSPRYKVTKRGQDVALRCDPISGHVSLYWYRQALGQGPEFLTYFNYEAQQDKSGLPNDRFSAERPEGSISTLTIQRTEQRDSAMYRCASSTTGTSGREQFFGPGTRLTVL.